This TCR beta chain stems from a study of T cells in Graves' hyperthyroidism and ophthalmopathy. Study-wide findings and caveats: A median about 6 months before onset, the model predicted ophthalmopathy. From stable hyperthyroidism, ophthalmopathy was set apart by a 13 V-J model.

This CDR3 comprises 16 residues. V lost 10 bases and J lost 0; bases outside the gene matches: 12. Germline lookup yields CDR1 LNHDA and CDR2 SQIVND (reference sequence). This clonotype was observed a handful of times. Its antigen is unidentified. Researchers amplified the TCR beta CDR3 regions from RNA transcripts. Initially, a first-round RT-PCR of the TCR CDR3 employed the HTBI primer set. TCRdb recomputed calls from the multiplex PCR reads with MiXCR, one row per CDR3 protein. Among 450,000 to 500,000 distinct CDR3 sequences, roughly 22% were seen once, and the ten largest hold 45% to 55%. The sample consisted of blood. This TCR came from a woman aged 70-85 years with Graves' ophthalmopathy. The genes are TRBV19 and TRBJ1-1; 9 nucleotides align to TRBD1. The CDR3 loop reads CATISTGGIMNTEAFF. Here the CDR3 DNA reads TGTGCCACCATCTCGACAGGGGGGATAATGAACACTGAAGCTTTCTTT.